One TCR beta chain is described in this entry. The antigen remains undetermined. TCRdb keeps only in-frame clones here, not all; method: immunoSEQ multiplex PCR. This table has roughly 76,000 clones, approximately 89% appearing once. This specimen comes from a study of PD-L1 blockade in urothelial cancer. At the level of the study: Patients commenced atezolizumab in 2014, and it was given at 1,200 mg intravenously every 3 weeks. Analyses were performed on blood at 3 weeks after treatment start (the second dose) and at 6 weeks.

Notes on the study in general: Improved survival was predicted by pretreatment blood TCR clonality below the median. When measured at 3 weeks, tumor-associated blood clones expanded more in durable-benefit patients.

Sample time point: peripheral blood 6 weeks after treatment start. The receptor was isolated from a woman of 80 years or more with urothelial cancer. The material was PBMCs, obtained around atezolizumab (anti-PD-L1) treatment.

CDR3 nucleotides: TGTGCCAGTAGTATACCAGGACTCCCGAACACCGGGGAGCTGTTTTTT. Amino acid sequence: CASSIPGLPNTGELFF. V gene TRBV19 combines with J gene TRBJ2-2; D possibly corresponds to TRBD2 (5 bases). CDR3 size: 16 residues. Germline assignment: CDR1 LNHDA and CDR2 SQIVND (reference sequence). V was pared by 2 bases and J by 0 bases, with 10 bases between.